These 14 T cell receptor beta chains were all obtained from the same sample, sequenced in a study of blood T cell repertoires in COVID-19 (dated by TCRdb to about 2020). Library creation used the immunoSEQ multiplex PCR assay. TCRdb carries this immuneACCESS record with in-frame sequences only. Its versions omit some clonotypes, under half of them owing to an unresolved V gene in the studies checked, with the rest unexplained. For this sample there are 180,000 or so clones; roughly 84% appear just once. The leading ten clones occupy roughly 15% of the sample. Material: PBMCs or T cells enriched from blood (not recorded which). Receptors originate from a middle-aged man who had recovered from COVID-19.

The V and J genes are TRBV4-1 and TRBJ1-1; D gene unclear. The CDR3 loop spans 12 amino acids. Deletions cut 1 base from V and 6 bases from J, with 6 bases between. CDR1 and CDR2 (germline): MGHRA, YSYEKL. The CDR3 reads CASSQVGAEAFF. For the CDR3, the DNA is TGCGCCAGCAGCCAAGTCGGGGCTGAAGCTTTCTTT.

The V gene is TRBV11-2, the J gene TRBJ2-1, with 8 bases lining up with TRBD2. The CDR3 sequence is 15 residues long. In germline, CDR1 is SGHAT, CDR2 FQNNGV. V gave up 4 bases and J gave up 8 bases; unmatched junction bases: 10. The CDR3 loop is CASSSGTSPGYEQFF. CDR3 DNA sequence: TGTGCCAGCAGCTCAGGGACTAGTCCTGGGTATGAGCAGTTCTTC.

The CDR3 bases are TGTGCCTGGAGAGCGGGGGGGAGCTCCTACAATGAGCAGTTCTTC. Translated: CAWRAGGSSYNEQFF. This chain links TRBV30 with TRBJ2-1; 10 nucleotides line up with TRBD2. In germline, CDR1 is GTSNPN, CDR2 SVGIG (reference sequence). Trimming removed 3 bases from V and 0 bases from J; junction bases left unmatched: 2. CDR3 length: 15 residues.

This chain connects TRBV11-2 to TRBJ2-2; 8 nucleotides agree with TRBD1. CDR1 and CDR2 from the germline V gene are SGHAT and FQNNGV. The CDR3 is 15 amino acids. J was trimmed by 7 bases and V by 5 bases; bases with no gene match: 9. The CDR3 spells CASSMVQGAVGELFF. The CDR3 DNA is TGTGCCAGCAGCATGGTCCAGGGGGCGGTCGGGGAGCTGTTTTTT.

V usage is TRBV5-1 and J usage is TRBJ2-2, with 8 bases that match TRBD1. Germline lookup yields CDR1 SGHRS and CDR2 YFSETQ. Germline trimming cut 3 bases from V and 6 bases from J; bases unmatched to any gene: 7. This CDR3 has 15 amino acids. The CDR3 sequence: CASSSDRVKAGELFF. The CDR3 region has the DNA TGCGCCAGCAGCTCGGACAGGGTGAAGGCCGGGGAGCTGTTTTTT.

The chain joins TRBV4-2 to TRBJ1-2; D is unresolved. Germline CDR1 is LGHNA and CDR2 is YNFKEQ. The CDR3 is 12 amino acids. The V gene lost 0 bases and the J gene lost 7 bases, with 6 bases spanning the gap. The CDR3 here is CASSQDLFGYTF. The CDR3 bases are TGTGCCAGCAGCCAAGATCTTTTTGGCTACACCTTC.

The rearrangement joins TRBV27 to TRBJ1-5, with D possibly matching TRBD1 (5 bases). The CDR3 has 15 residues. Trimming left V 3 bases short and J 1 base short, with 10 bases between. Germline loops: CDR1 MNHEY, CDR2 SMNVEV (reference sequence). The chain's CDR3 is CASSLDRGSNQPQHF. CDR3 coding DNA: TGTGCCAGCAGTTTGGATCGGGGGAGCAATCAGCCCCAGCATTTT.

This chain connects TRBV15 to TRBJ1-2; D is undetermined. The V gene lost 3 bases and the J gene lost 7 bases, with 9 bases spanning the gap. The germline CDR1 and CDR2 sequences are LNHNV and YYDKDF (reference sequence). This CDR3 has 12 residues. CDR3 DNA: TGTGCCACCAGCAGGGAGACTGGTGGCTACACCTTC. It translates to CATSRETGGYTF.

The V gene is TRBV9, the J gene TRBJ2-6, with 7 bases aligning to TRBD1. Germline values: CDR1 SGDLS, CDR2 YYNGEE. J lost 1 base, V lost 2 bases, and 6 bases had no gene match. The CDR3 has 17 residues. The CDR3 bases are TGTGCCAGCAGCGTCTATCCACAGGGGTCTGGGGCCAACGTCCTGACTTTC. It is translated as CASSVYPQGSGANVLTF.

V and J are TRBV29-1 and TRBJ1-1; 8 nucleotides align to TRBD1. Germline V gene sequence: CDR1 SQVTM, CDR2 ANQGSEA. With 6 bases clipped from V and 5 bases from J, the junction kept 2 bases outside the gene matches. The CDR3 extends over 11 amino acids. This chain's CDR3 is CSVNRGTEAFF. The CDR3, as DNA: TGCAGCGTGAACAGGGGGACTGAAGCTTTCTTT.

The chain couples TRBV6-5 to TRBJ1-3; 7 bases map to TRBD1. After removal of 5 bases from V and 2 bases from J, the junction contained 6 bases not matched to a gene. Germline CDR1 reads MNHEY; CDR2 reads SVGAGI. The CDR3 is made up of 15 amino acids. As DNA, the CDR3 is TGTGCCAGCAGTCTCACAGGGGTGGCTGGAAACACCATATATTTT. Its protein product is CASSLTGVAGNTIYF.

The rearrangement links TRBV27 to TRBJ1-1; 7 positions match TRBD1. Germline CDR1 is MNHEY and CDR2 is SMNVEV (reference sequence). The CDR3 covers 14 residues. J was trimmed by 3 bases and V by 6 bases; bases with no gene match: 7. CDR3 sequence reads: CASRLTGTHTEAFF. DNA of the CDR3: TGTGCCAGCAGGTTGACAGGGACTCACACTGAAGCTTTCTTT.

The chain uses TRBV7-9 and TRBJ1-3; D might be TRBD1 (5 bases). The length of the CDR3 is 15 residues. V was clipped by 11 bases and J by 0 bases, with 17 bases between them. Germline V gene lookup returns CDR1 SEHNR and CDR2 FQNEAQ (reference sequence). The chain's CDR3 is CAGSDPGDSGNTIYF. The CDR3 bases are TGTGCCGGCTCAGATCCGGGGGACTCTGGAAACACCATATATTTT.

The chain combines TRBV18 with TRBJ2-7, with 7 bases fitting TRBD1. Germline trimming cut 6 bases from V and 2 bases from J; bases unmatched to any gene: 7. The CDR3 length is 14 residues. CDR1 and CDR2 (germline): KGHSH, LQKENI. This CDR3 reads CASSPQGVTYEQYF. The CDR3, as DNA: TGTGCCAGCTCGCCCCAGGGGGTAACCTACGAGCAGTACTTC.